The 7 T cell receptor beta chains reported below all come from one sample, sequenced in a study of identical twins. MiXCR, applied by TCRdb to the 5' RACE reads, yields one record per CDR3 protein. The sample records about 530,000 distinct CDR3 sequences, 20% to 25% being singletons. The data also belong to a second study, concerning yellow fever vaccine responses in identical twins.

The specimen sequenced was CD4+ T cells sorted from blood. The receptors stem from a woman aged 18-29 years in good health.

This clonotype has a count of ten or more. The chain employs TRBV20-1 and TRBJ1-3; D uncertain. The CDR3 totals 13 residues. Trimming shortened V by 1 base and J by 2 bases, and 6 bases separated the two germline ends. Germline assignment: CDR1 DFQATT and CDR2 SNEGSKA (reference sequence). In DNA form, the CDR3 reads TGCAGTGCTAGAGGTCCACCTGGAAACACCATATATTTT. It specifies CSARGPPGNTIYF.

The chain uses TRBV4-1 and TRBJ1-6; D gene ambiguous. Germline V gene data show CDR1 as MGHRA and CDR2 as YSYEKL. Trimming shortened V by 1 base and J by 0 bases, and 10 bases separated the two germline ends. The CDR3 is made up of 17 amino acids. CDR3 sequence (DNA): TGCGCCAGCAGCCAAGCAGAGTTGGACTCCTATAATTCACCCCTCCACTTT. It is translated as CASSQAELDSYNSPLHF.

The CDR3 bases are TGTGCCAGCAGTCTTGGGGGGGTTGGAGCTTTCTTT. It codes for CASSLGGVGAFF. The V gene is TRBV12-3 or TRBV12-4, the J gene TRBJ1-1, with a tentative D call TRBD1 (5 bases). The CDR3 extends over 12 amino acids. V shed 5 bases and J shed 10 bases, with 14 bases lying between them.

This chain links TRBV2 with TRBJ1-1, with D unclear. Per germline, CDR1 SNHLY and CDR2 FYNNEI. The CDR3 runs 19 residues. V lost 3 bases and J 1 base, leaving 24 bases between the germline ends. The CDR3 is CASSDVLGIAWQPNTEAFF. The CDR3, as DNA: TGTGCCAGCAGTGATGTACTTGGGATTGCGTGGCAACCGAACACTGAAGCTTTCTTT.

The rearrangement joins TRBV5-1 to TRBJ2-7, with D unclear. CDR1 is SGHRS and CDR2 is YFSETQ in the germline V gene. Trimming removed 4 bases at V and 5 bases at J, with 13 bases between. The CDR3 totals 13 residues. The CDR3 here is CASSRGGSHEQYV. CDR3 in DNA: TGCGCCAGCAGCCGCGGTGGGTCCCACGAGCAGTACGTC.

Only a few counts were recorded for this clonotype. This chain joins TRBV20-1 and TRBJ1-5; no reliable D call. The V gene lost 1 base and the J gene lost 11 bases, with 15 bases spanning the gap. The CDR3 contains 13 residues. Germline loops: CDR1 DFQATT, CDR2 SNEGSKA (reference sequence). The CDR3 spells CSARAPSIPTQHF. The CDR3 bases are TGCAGTGCTAGAGCCCCTTCGATCCCGACCCAGCATTTT.

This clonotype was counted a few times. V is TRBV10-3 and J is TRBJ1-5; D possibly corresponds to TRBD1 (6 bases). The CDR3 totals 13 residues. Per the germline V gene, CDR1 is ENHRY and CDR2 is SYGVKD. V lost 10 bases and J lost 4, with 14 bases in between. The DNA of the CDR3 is TGTGCCACCGGGACACGAGATAATCAGCCCCAGCATTTT. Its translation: CATGTRDNQPQHF.